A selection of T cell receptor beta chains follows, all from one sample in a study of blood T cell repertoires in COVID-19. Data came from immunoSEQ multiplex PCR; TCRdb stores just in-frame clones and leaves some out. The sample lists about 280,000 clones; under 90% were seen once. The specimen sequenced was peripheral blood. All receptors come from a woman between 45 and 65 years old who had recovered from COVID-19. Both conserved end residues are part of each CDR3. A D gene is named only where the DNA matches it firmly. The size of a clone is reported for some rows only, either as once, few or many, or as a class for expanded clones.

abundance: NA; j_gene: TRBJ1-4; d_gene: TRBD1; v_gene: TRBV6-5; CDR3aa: CASRQGTGRIEKLFF
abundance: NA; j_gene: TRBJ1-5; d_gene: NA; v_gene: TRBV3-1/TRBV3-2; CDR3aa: CASSQASGINQHF
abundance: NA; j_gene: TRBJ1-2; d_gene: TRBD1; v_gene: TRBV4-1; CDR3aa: CASSQRADRDYGYTF
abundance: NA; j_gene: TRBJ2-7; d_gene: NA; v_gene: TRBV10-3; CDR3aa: CAISDLGAGTLYEQYF
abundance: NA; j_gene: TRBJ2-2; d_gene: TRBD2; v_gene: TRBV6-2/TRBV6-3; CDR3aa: CASSYALLAGKDTGELFF
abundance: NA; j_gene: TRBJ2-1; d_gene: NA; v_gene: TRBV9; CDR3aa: CASSVGTRLMDEQFF
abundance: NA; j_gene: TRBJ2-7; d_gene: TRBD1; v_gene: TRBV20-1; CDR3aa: CSASSSHRGTAYEQYF
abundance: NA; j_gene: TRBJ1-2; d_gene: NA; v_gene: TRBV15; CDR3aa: CATSRGSGNGGGYTF
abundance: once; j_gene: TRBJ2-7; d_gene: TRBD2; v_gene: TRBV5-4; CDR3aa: CASSGGLAGSEQYF
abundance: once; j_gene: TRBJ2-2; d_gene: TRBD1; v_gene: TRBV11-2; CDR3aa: CASSLRTGGAPTGELFF
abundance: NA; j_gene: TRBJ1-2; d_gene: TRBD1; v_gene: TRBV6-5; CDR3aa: CASSYKDRGYGYTF
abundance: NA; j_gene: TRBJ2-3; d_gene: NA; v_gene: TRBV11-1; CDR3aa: CASSVRTLSDTQYF
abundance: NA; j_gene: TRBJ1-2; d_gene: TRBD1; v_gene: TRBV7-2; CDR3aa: CASTTGGSYGYTF
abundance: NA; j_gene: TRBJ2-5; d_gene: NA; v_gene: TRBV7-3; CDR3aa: CASSGGSMETQYF
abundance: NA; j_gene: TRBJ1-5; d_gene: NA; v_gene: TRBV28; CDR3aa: CASSLEFGGYSNQPQHF
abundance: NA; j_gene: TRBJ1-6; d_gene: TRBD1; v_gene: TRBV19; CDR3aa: CASTPGQESSPLHF
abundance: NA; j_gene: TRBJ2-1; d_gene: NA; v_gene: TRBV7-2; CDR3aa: CASSLRGLRNEQFF
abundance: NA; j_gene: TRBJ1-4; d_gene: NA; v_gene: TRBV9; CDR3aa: CASSVMAGHNEKLFF
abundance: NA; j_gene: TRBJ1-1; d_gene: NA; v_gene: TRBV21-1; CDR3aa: CASSWWTGAMNTEAFF
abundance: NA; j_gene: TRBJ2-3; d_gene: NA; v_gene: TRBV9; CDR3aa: CASSVLAEHSTDTQYF
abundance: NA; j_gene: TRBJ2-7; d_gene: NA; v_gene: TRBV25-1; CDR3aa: CASSGYDRGYEQYF
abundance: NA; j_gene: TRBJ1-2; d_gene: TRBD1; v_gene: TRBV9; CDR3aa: CASSAHGQGENTF
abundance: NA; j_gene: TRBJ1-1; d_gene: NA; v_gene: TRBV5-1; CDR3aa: CASSLVAGENTEAFF
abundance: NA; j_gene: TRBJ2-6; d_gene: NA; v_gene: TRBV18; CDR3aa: CASSANSGANVLTF
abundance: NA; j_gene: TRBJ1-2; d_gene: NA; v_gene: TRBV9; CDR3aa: CASSVESQAYYGYTF
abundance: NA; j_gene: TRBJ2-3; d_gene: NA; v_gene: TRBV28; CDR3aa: CASSSSLDTQYF
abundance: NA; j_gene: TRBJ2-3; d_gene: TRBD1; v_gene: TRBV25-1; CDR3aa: CASRGAGQGPDTQYF
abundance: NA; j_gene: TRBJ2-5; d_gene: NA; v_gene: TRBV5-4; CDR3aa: CASSLELATTSYF
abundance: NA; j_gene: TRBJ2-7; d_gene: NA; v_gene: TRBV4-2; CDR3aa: CASSQDLALEDRGYEQYF
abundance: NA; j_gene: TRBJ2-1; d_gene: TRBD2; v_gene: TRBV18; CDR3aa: CASSPPSGTYNEQFF
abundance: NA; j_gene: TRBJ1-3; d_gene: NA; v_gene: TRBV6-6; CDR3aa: CASTQGQGTGNTIYF
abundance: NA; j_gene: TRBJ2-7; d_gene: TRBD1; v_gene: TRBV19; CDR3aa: CASSPLGTGSTYEQYF
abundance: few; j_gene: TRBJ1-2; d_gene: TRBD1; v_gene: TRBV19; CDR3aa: CASSDPGTGGLNYGYTF
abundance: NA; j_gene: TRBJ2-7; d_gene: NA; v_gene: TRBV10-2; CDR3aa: CASSDRVYEQYF
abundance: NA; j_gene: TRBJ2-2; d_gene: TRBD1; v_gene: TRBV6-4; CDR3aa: CASRTGESTGELFF
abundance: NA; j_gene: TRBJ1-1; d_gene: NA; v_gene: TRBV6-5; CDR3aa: CASSYGTRINTEAFF
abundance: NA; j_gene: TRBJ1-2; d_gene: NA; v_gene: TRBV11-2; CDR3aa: CASSLSPGNYGYTF
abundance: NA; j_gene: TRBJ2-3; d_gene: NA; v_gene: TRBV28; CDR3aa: CASSTPLRGDTQYF